This TCR beta chain came from a study of beta chain features in type 1 diabetes. From germline, CDR1 is SGHAT and CDR2 FQDESV (reference sequence). V lost 1 base and J lost 0, with 9 bases in between. The CDR3 totals 15 residues. All of the isolated RNA was reverse transcribed, so expressed TCRB transcripts were sequenced. TCRdb's table, derived via immunoSEQ multiplex PCR, lists solely in-frame clones and lacks some. Of under 850,000 clones listed, roughly an eighth are singletons. This clone has only a few counts. Its antigen is not identified. In all sorted populations, purity surpassed 95%. Findings and caveats of the study: Patients with type 1 diabetes carried fewer insertions and had more deletions at their VDJ junctions. For Type 1 diabetes patients, all four CD4+ subsets carried TCRB CDR3s that were moderately but significantly shorter.

The specimen sequenced was naive CD4+ T cells from blood. This TCR derives from a man younger than 35 with type 1 diabetes. The chain employs TRBV11-1 and TRBJ1-1; no firm D call. The CDR3 region is CASSLGSTVNTEAFF. CDR3 bases: TGTGCCAGCAGCTTAGGTTCCACAGTGAACACTGAAGCTTTCTTT.